The 30 T cell receptor beta chains below were found in one sample sequenced in a study of Ad26.COV2.S vaccination and SARS-CoV-2 variants. Sample treatment: approximately 18 received Ad26.COV2.S at low or high dose, single or two shots; about 5 received placebo; per-sample allocation not given. Collection of the samples took place on day 63 after the first injection of vaccine or placebo. The protocol was immunoSEQ multiplex PCR, while the TCRdb copy is restricted to in-frame clones and leaves out a portion. The sample has 380,000 or so clones, around nine tenths seen once. Sequenced material: peripheral blood, taken in a trial of Ad26.COV2.S vaccine versus placebo. These TCRs come from a person aged 18-60 years who received the Ad26.COV2.S COVID-19 vaccine or a placebo.

This chain uses TRBV7-9 with TRBJ2-1; D perhaps matches TRBD2 (6 bases). This CDR3 has 19 residues. Germline lookup yields CDR1 SEHNR and CDR2 FQNEAQ (reference sequence). Deletions cut 3 bases from V and 0 bases from J, with 21 bases between. This CDR3 reads CASSFPYAPGVISYNEQFF. The CDR3 bases are TGTGCCAGCAGCTTCCCCTACGCGCCGGGAGTTATCTCCTACAATGAGCAGTTCTTC. The complete variable domain, with remaining parts taken from reference TRBV7-9 and TRBJ2-1, reads DTGVSQNPRHKITKRGQNVTFRCDPISEHNRLYWYRQTLGQGPEFLTYFQNEAQLEKSRLLSDRFSAERPKGSFSTLEIQRTEQGDSAMYLCASSFPYAPGVISYNEQFFGPGTRLTVL.

The chain couples TRBV2 to TRBJ1-4; weak D call: TRBD1 (5 bases). Germline CDR1 reads SNHLY; CDR2 reads FYNNEI. The CDR3 has 13 amino acids. V lost 7 bases to trimming and J lost 10 bases, with 16 bases between them. The CDR3 here is CASKGREGGKLFF. The CDR3 nucleotides read TGTGCCAGCAAAGGCAGGGAGGGCGGAAAACTGTTTTTT.

The rearrangement uses TRBV23-1 and TRBJ2-7; 7 bases map to TRBD1. TRBV23-1 is classed as an ORF, of uncertain function. The CDR3 totals 18 residues. The trim removed 0 bases at V and 6 bases at J, leaving 17 bases unmatched. CDR3 sequence reads: CASSQSFRTLQGSCEQYF. The DNA for the CDR3 is TGCGCCAGCAGTCAATCTTTCCGCACTCTACAGGGGAGTTGCGAGCAGTACTTC.

The chain uses TRBV7-9 and TRBJ2-7, with TRBD1 identical over 8 bases. The CDR3 spans 16 residues. With V trimmed by 5 bases and J by 4 bases, 13 bases remained unmatched. CDR1 is SEHNR and CDR2 is FQNEAQ in the germline V gene (reference sequence). The DNA for the CDR3 is TGTGCCAGCAGCGGAGTGGACAGGGCCTATTTTTACGAGCAGTACTTC. This encodes CASSGVDRAYFYEQYF.

In the case of this clone: Possible read error: a much larger clone is one base away. The rearrangement uses TRBV6-1 and TRBJ1-2; D is uncertain. Germline V gene data show CDR1 as MNHNS and CDR2 as SASEGT. Trimming removed 1 base from V and 4 bases from J, with 4 bases in between. CDR3 length: 12 residues. In DNA, the CDR3 is TGTGCCAGCAGTGAAGGGGGCTATGGCTACACCTTC. Its protein is CASSEGGYGYTF.

The gene calls are TRBV4-1 and TRBJ2-7; no definite D call. Germline assignment: CDR1 MGHRA and CDR2 YSYEKL. The CDR3 loop spans 15 amino acids. V was pared by 1 base and J by 3 bases, with 13 bases between. DNA of the CDR3: TGCGCCAGCAGCCAAGTTCAAGCCGTCCGCTACGAGCAGTACTTC. Protein sequence: CASSQVQAVRYEQYF.

This chain uses TRBV7-9 with TRBJ1-4, with 7 bases identical to TRBD1. CDR3 length: 15 amino acids. CDR1 and CDR2 from the germline V gene are SEHNR and FQNEAQ (reference sequence). V trimming: 4 bases; J trimming: 4 bases; junction bases outside the gene matches: 6. The CDR3 is CASSSNGDSNEKLFF. The DNA of the CDR3 is TGTGCCAGCAGCTCTAATGGGGACAGTAATGAAAAACTGTTTTTT.

The chain links TRBV19 to TRBJ1-2; no reliable D call. Trimming took 2 bases from V and 8 from J, leaving 9 bases between them. This CDR3 region has 12 residues. Germline V CDR1 and CDR2: LNHDA, SQIVND (reference sequence). The CDR3 DNA reads TGTGCCAGTAGTATACAGGTTGGAGGCTACACCTTC. As protein: CASSIQVGGYTF.

The J gene is TRBJ1-1, the V gene TRBV6-5; D gene unclear. This CDR3 has 13 amino acids. Germline V gives CDR1 MNHEY, CDR2 SVGAGI. V lost 1 base, J lost 1 base, and 4 bases lay in between. The CDR3 DNA sequence: TGTGCCAGCAGTTACTTTGGGAACACTGAAGCTTTCTTT. It encodes CASSYFGNTEAFF.

The chain recombines TRBV20-1 with TRBJ2-3; TRBD2 aligns across 8 bases. The V gene's germline CDR1 is DFQATT and CDR2 SNEGSKA (reference sequence). The junction had 7 bases not matched to a gene; V was cut back by 3 bases and J by 5 bases. The CDR3 totals 14 residues. This CDR3 reads CSASNPSGLDTQYF. For the CDR3, the DNA is TGCAGTGCTAGTAATCCTAGCGGGTTAGATACGCAGTATTTT.

The sample holds one count of this clone. The chain uses TRBV28 and TRBJ2-7, with D possibly TRBD2 on 6 matching bases. The germline CDR1 and CDR2 sequences are MDHEN and SYDVKM. The CDR3 consists of 12 residues. Trimming shortened V by 8 bases and J by 0 bases, and 8 bases separated the two germline ends. As DNA, the CDR3 is TGTGCCAGCGGGACTTACTCCTACGAGCAGTACTTC. This translates into CASGTYSYEQYF.

The genes are TRBV7-2 and TRBJ2-7, with D perhaps given as TRBD1 or TRBD2 (6 bases each). The CDR3 extends over 15 amino acids. Germline-derived CDR1 and CDR2 are SGHTA and FQGNSA. The ends were cut back, 6 bases at V and 4 bases at J, with 19 bases in the middle. The DNA for the CDR3 is TGTGCCAGCAGTCTTGCAATCGGGGGCGCGTACGAGCAGTACTTC. Protein product: CASSLAIGGAYEQYF. The variable domain in full, with the rest retrieved from reference TRBV7-2 and TRBJ2-7, is GAGVSQSPSNKVTEKGKDVELRCDPISGHTALYWYRQSLGQGLEFLIYFQGNSAPDKSGLPSDRFSAERTGGSVSTLTIQRTQQEDSAVYLCASSLAIGGAYEQYFGPGTRLTVT.

This clone occurred a few times. The genes are TRBV11-3 and TRBJ2-3; no clear D. The CDR3 is made up of 14 amino acids. Germline CDR1 SGHNT, CDR2 YENEEA. V was cut by 0 bases and J by 7 bases, with 11 bases left in between. CDR3 nucleotides: TGTGCCAGCAGCTTAGACGGATTACAAAATACGCAGTATTTT. Amino acid sequence: CASSLDGLQNTQYF.

This clone came up once. The CDR3 here is CASSPPGVDEQYF. The CDR3 nucleotides read TGTGCCAGCTCACCACCGGGGGTTGACGAGCAGTACTTC. The chain joins TRBV18 to TRBJ2-7; possibly TRBD1 or TRBD2 for D (5 bases each). V shed 0 bases and J shed 5 bases, with 8 bases lying between them. Germline assignment: CDR1 KGHSH and CDR2 LQKENI. This CDR3 comprises 13 residues.

The chain couples TRBV5-8 to TRBJ1-5; 8 nucleotides align to TRBD1. The V segment lost 0 bases and the J segment 0 bases; nucleotides outside the gene matches: 2. The CDR3 runs 16 residues. The V gene's germline CDR1 is SGHTS and CDR2 YDEGEE. CDR3 residues: CASSLAGGYSNQPQHF. The DNA for the CDR3 is TGTGCCAGCAGCTTGGCAGGGGGCTATAGCAATCAGCCCCAGCATTTT.

The J gene is TRBJ1-4, the V gene TRBV7-2, with a possible D match to TRBD1 (5 bases). CDR3 length equals 13 residues. The V gene lost 5 bases and the J gene lost 8 bases, with 12 bases spanning the gap. CDR1 is SGHTA and CDR2 is FQGNSA in the germline V gene. The CDR3 DNA follows: TGTGCCAGCAGCCTGGGACCGTCGGAAAAACTGTTTTTT. Residues: CASSLGPSEKLFF.

V and J are TRBV9 and TRBJ2-7; possibly TRBD1 or TRBD2 for D (5 bases each). Looked up from germline, CDR1 is SGDLS and CDR2 is YYNGEE. This CDR3 has 15 residues. Trimming shortened V by 0 bases and J by 3 bases, and 13 bases separated the two germline ends. The CDR3 DNA sequence: TGTGCCAGCAGCGTAGGTGGGACGGTAGGCTACGAGCAGTACTTC. Translation: CASSVGGTVGYEQYF. The entire variable domain, with the rest obtained from reference TRBV9 and TRBJ2-7, is as follows: DSGVTQTPKHLITATGQRVTLRCSPRSGDLSVYWYQQSLDQGLQFLIQYYNGEERAKGNILERFSAQQFPDLHSELNLSSLELGDSALYFCASSVGGTVGYEQYFGPGTRLTVT.

This chain uses TRBV5-4 with TRBJ2-2, with no clear D. The germline CDR1 and CDR2 sequences are SGHNT and YYREEE (reference sequence). V lost 4 bases and J lost 0, with 7 bases in between. The CDR3 sequence is 14 residues long. CDR3 amino acids: CASSRWANTGELFF. Here the CDR3 DNA reads TGTGCCAGCAGCCGCTGGGCGAACACCGGGGAGCTGTTTTTT.

The rearrangement joins TRBV5-6 to TRBJ2-2; 10 nucleotides agree with TRBD1. This CDR3 is built from 16 residues. Trimming removed 6 bases from V and 7 bases from J; junction bases left unmatched: 12. In germline, CDR1 is SGHDT, CDR2 YYEEEE. The CDR3 nucleotides are TGTGCCAGCACAACCGCCGGGACAGGGGTGTACGGGGAGCTGTTTTTT. Amino acids: CASTTAGTGVYGELFF.

In its sample, this clone was seen once. This chain joins TRBV9 and TRBJ1-6; D uncertain. The CDR3 covers 16 residues. V lost 0 bases and J lost 4, with 11 bases in between. Germline V gives CDR1 SGDLS, CDR2 YYNGEE. The CDR3 nucleotides are TGTGCCAGCAGCGTAGGGCCGGGAGGATATAATTCACCCCTCCACTTT. It codes for CASSVGPGGYNSPLHF.

The chain employs TRBV28 and TRBJ1-5, with 9 bases identical to TRBD1. Trimming removed 4 bases from V and 4 bases from J; junction bases left unmatched: 14. The CDR3 totals 18 residues. Per germline, CDR1 MDHEN and CDR2 SYDVKM. The CDR3 DNA reads as TGTGCCAGCAGTTCCCCAATTCCGGACAGGGGCGGGAATCAGCCCCAGCATTTT. Encoded protein: CASSSPIPDRGGNQPQHF.

The rearrangement uses TRBV28 and TRBJ1-5; TRBD1 matches 9 bases. There are 17 residues in the CDR3. CDR1 and CDR2 (germline): MDHEN, SYDVKM. With 4 bases clipped from V and 6 bases from J, the junction kept 13 bases outside the gene matches. The CDR3 here is CASSSPGGQGMVQPQHF. DNA of the CDR3: TGTGCCAGCAGTTCTCCCGGTGGACAGGGGATGGTTCAGCCCCAGCATTTT.

The chain joins TRBV7-2 to TRBJ2-5, with D possibly being TRBD1 (6 bases). Germline lookup yields CDR1 SGHTA and CDR2 FQGNSA. Deletions cut 1 base from V and 2 bases from J, with 14 bases between. The CDR3 has 16 residues. CDR3 residues: CASSLVLARGQETQYF. The CDR3 region has the DNA TGTGCCAGCAGCTTAGTTCTAGCTAGGGGGCAAGAGACCCAGTACTTC.

J is TRBJ2-3 and V is TRBV13; the D gene is possibly TRBD2 (6 bases). The V gene lost 1 base and the J gene lost 4 bases, with 21 bases spanning the gap. Germline V lookup: CDR1 PRHDT, CDR2 FYEKMQ (reference sequence). CDR3 length equals 18 residues. CDR3 DNA: TGTGCCAGCAGCTTAGTGCGGGGTCAAGGCCTTTACCCAGATACGCAGTATTTT. Its translation: CASSLVRGQGLYPDTQYF.

V gene TRBV12-3 or TRBV12-4 combines with J gene TRBJ2-1; possible D gene TRBD2, 5 bases. The CDR3 is 13 residues long. V was pared by 3 bases and J by 4 bases, with 7 bases between. Written as DNA, the CDR3 is TGTGCCAGCAGTTTCCGGGAATACAATGAGCAGTTCTTC. Its translation: CASSFREYNEQFF.

The V call is TRBV27, the J call TRBJ1-1; D uncertain. Trimming cost V 3 bases and J 1 base, with 6 bases left between them. Germline V gene data show CDR1 as MNHEY and CDR2 as SMNVEV (reference sequence). This CDR3 contains 13 residues. CDR3 in amino acids: CASSLLPNTEAFF. The CDR3 DNA follows: TGTGCCAGCAGTTTGTTGCCGAACACTGAAGCTTTCTTT.

The V call is TRBV6-2 or TRBV6-3, the J call TRBJ2-1, with 9 bases lining up with TRBD2. The ends lost 5 bases at V and 6 bases at J; junction bases unmatched: 20. This CDR3 comprises 19 residues. Germline loops: CDR1 MNHEY, CDR2 SVGEGT. The CDR3 sequence: CASSLRRTSGRFLGNEQFF. In nucleotides, the CDR3 is TGTGCCAGCAGTCTAAGGAGAACTAGCGGGCGGTTCTTGGGCAATGAGCAGTTCTTC.

This chain connects TRBV4-3 to TRBJ2-2; no definite D call. The CDR3 totals 16 residues. The germline gives CDR1 LGHNA, CDR2 YSLEER. V was shortened by 4 bases and J by 4 bases, with 16 bases between the two germline ends. In DNA form, the CDR3 reads TGCGCCAGCAGCCCCTCGACGGTAGTGGGCACCGGGGAGCTGTTTTTT. It encodes CASSPSTVVGTGELFF.

The gene calls are TRBV5-1 and TRBJ2-1; 15 bases fit TRBD2. The CDR3 consists of 17 residues. Trimming took 4 bases from V and 6 from J; bases not matched to a gene: 8. Per germline, CDR1 SGHRS and CDR2 YFSETQ. The CDR3 spells CASSRLGLAGGGNEQFF. CDR3 in DNA: TGCGCCAGCAGCCGATTGGGACTAGCGGGAGGCGGCAATGAGCAGTTCTTC.

The chain combines TRBV5-1 with TRBJ2-7; 10 bases fit TRBD1. The germline V gene encodes CDR1 SGHRS and CDR2 YFSETQ. V shed 3 bases, J shed 6 bases, and the junction held 6 bases outside the gene matches. The CDR3 has 14 residues. This chain's CDR3 is CASSSRQGASEQYF. The CDR3 coding sequence is TGCGCCAGCAGCTCACGACAGGGGGCGAGCGAGCAGTACTTC.